A selection of T cell receptor beta chains follows, all from one sample in a study of monozygotic twins with inflammatory bowel disease. TCRdb reprocessed the 5' RACE reads; each CDR3 protein has one entry and no DNA is given. Its clone listing holds tens of thousands of distinct CDR3 sequences. The source material was blood. The receptors originated from a human donor with ulcerative colitis or Crohn's disease, or a healthy co-twin of an affected twin (not recorded which). Each CDR3 is given with its conserved first and last residue.

v_call	j_call	cdr3_aa
TRBV7-2	TRBJ1-5	CASSPDSNQPQHF
TRBV5-1	TRBJ2-5	CASVSGLAAATQYF
TRBV20-1	TRBJ2-1	CSAKSALNPEQFF
TRBV30	TRBJ1-5	CAWSVQLGPQHF
TRBV20-1	TRBJ1-5	CSARGGAFSNQPQHF
TRBV2	TRBJ2-5	CASRGAEETQYF
TRBV9	TRBJ2-3	CASSVEGAGETPKQYF
TRBV20-1	TRBJ1-1	CSARDPTGPMNTEAFF
TRBV6-5	TRBJ1-6	CATLRGIGSPLHF
TRBV27	TRBJ2-1	CASSPRGLYNEQFF
TRBV19	TRBJ2-1	CASSTRRGWEQFF
TRBV7-9	TRBJ2-5	CASSLEDSGYQETQYF
TRBV20-1	TRBJ2-1	CSARDSPSGKYNEQFF
TRBV30	TRBJ1-3	CASMTGGNTIYF
TRBV4-2	TRBJ2-3	CASSRVADPTDTQYF
TRBV19	TRBJ1-5	CASSSEARVHF
TRBV4-1	TRBJ1-6	CASSQDGPNSPLHF
TRBV10-3	TRBJ1-2	CAISEEGRLYGYTF
TRBV6-5	TRBJ1-1	CASSSLTGTGDTEAFF
TRBV9	TRBJ1-6	CASSGHPDNSPLHF
TRBV20-1	TRBJ2-7	CSAPERGGSYEQYF
TRBV29-1	TRBJ2-5	CSVASGETQYF
TRBV25-1	TRBJ1-4	CASKRNDEKLFF
TRBV28	TRBJ1-5	CASSFGQRYQPQHF
TRBV5-1	TRBJ2-7	CASTEGAGIVSQQYF
TRBV29-1	TRBJ2-7	CSVVSAGYEQYF
TRBV6-4	TRBJ2-6	CASSANSGANVLTF
TRBV25-1	TRBJ1-3	CASSEWGNTIYF
TRBV7-2	TRBJ2-5	CASSLGGRGGRETQYF
TRBV6-5	TRBJ2-3	CASSSRGGAIPDTQYF
TRBV6-1	TRBJ1-2	CASSDPNEGYGYTF
TRBV10-3	TRBJ1-6	CAIRETGGSPLHF
TRBV20-1	TRBJ2-3	CSASIRRGVSTDTQYF
TRBV4-1	TRBJ2-1	CASSQEFRTSEVNEQFF
TRBV30	TRBJ1-1	CAWSPRTLMNTEAFF
TRBV29-1	TRBJ2-5	CSATKSIQETQYF
TRBV10-3	TRBJ2-1	CAISGGGASSYNEQFF
TRBV14	TRBJ1-2	CASSLRGSYGYTF
TRBV20-1	TRBJ2-3	CSAKAGGLGDTQYF
TRBV10-3	TRBJ1-1	CAISSAQDTEAFF
TRBV5-1	TRBJ1-1	CASRAQGVSTEAFF
TRBV2	TRBJ2-1	CASRGLAGRNNEQFF
TRBV12-3/TRBV12-4	TRBJ1-1	CASSQTVNTEAFF
TRBV3-1	TRBJ1-2	CASSQSGGKYGYTF
TRBV12-3/TRBV12-4	TRBJ1-1	CAAMMNTEAFF
TRBV5-1	TRBJ2-7	CASSEDVGATYEQYF
TRBV4-2	TRBJ2-1	CASSQARGIGYNEQFF
TRBV19	TRBJ1-2	CASSSSSYGYTF